The sequence of this T cell receptor beta chain was determined in a study of PD-1 blockade in classical Hodgkin lymphoma. Germline CDR1 is SGHAT and CDR2 is FQNNGV. The V gene lost 3 bases and the J gene lost 6 bases, with 11 bases spanning the gap. The CDR3 is 14 amino acids. Assay used: immunoSEQ multiplex PCR; TCRdb lists only in-frame clones, some missing. The top ten hold 3.3% of the sample, which has under 30,000 clones, about 76% seen once. Each patient relapsed following autologous stem cell transplantation, and prior brentuximab vedotin exposure differed. The chain combines TRBV11-2 with TRBJ1-4, with D possibly TRBD1 on 5 matching bases. The starting material was peripheral blood mononuclear cells (PBMCs), obtained before the second cycle of nivolumab. This clonotype was obtained from a human donor with classical Hodgkin lymphoma. The CDR3 reads CASSLGVGDEKLFF. In nucleotides, the CDR3 is TGTGCCAGCAGCTTGGGGGTGGGGGATGAAAAACTGTTTTTT.